The 2 T cell receptor beta chains below were found in one sample sequenced in a study of blood T cell repertoires in COVID-19. Assay used: immunoSEQ multiplex PCR; TCRdb lists only in-frame clones, some missing. The sample shows over 200,000 clones, approximately 84% of them seen only once. The source material was PBMCs or T cells enriched from blood (not recorded which). Receptor source: a man aged 60 to 75 who had recovered from COVID-19.

This clone was counted only a few times. The V and J genes are TRBV12-3 or TRBV12-4 and TRBJ1-1; D is undetermined. CDR3 length: 12 residues. Trimming shortened V by 3 bases and J by 3 bases, and 5 bases separated the two germline ends. CDR3 loop: CASSLTYTEAFF. The CDR3 DNA reads TGTGCCAGCAGTTTGACATACACTGAAGCTTTCTTT.

The chain employs TRBV15 and TRBJ1-4; D is possibly TRBD1 (6 bases). This CDR3 spans 14 amino acids. Germline V gene lookup returns CDR1 LNHNV and CDR2 YYDKDF (reference sequence). Trimming shortened V by 8 bases and J by 8 bases, and 18 bases separated the two germline ends. The CDR3 reads CATGRAGAFEKLFF. CDR3 DNA: TGTGCCACCGGTAGGGCAGGGGCGTTCGAAAAACTGTTTTTT.